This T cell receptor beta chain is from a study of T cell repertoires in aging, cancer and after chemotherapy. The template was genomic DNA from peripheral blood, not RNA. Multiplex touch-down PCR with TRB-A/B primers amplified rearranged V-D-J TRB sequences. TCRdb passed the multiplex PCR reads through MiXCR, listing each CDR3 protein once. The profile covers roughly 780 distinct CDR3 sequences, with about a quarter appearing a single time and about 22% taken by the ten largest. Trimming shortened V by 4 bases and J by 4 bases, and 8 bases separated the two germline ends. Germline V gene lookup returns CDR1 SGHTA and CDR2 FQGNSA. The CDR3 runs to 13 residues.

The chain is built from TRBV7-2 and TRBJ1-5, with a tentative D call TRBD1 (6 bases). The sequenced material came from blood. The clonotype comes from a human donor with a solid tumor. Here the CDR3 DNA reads TGTGCCAGCAGCTCCCAGGGGAATCAGCCCCAGCATTTT. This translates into CASSSQGNQPQHF. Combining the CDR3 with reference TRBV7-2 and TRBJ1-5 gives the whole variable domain GAGVSQSPSNKVTEKGKDVELRCDPISGHTALYWYRQSLGQGLEFLIYFQGNSAPDKSGLPSDRFSAERTGGSVSTLTIQRTQQEDSAVYLCASSSQGNQPQHFGDGTRLSIL.